This T cell receptor beta chain is drawn from a study of identical twins. The study's findings and limits: It was possible that invariant MAIT and iNKT cells partly confounded the zero-insertion analyses. Within twin pairs, the out-of-frame alpha sequences they shared showed excess low generation probability.

Germline V gives CDR1 LNHNV, CDR2 YYDKDF (reference sequence). Deletions cut 5 bases from V and 1 base from J, with 27 bases between. This CDR3 region has 19 residues. Concerning this clonotype: Its antigen remains unknown.

TCRdb passed the 5' RACE reads through MiXCR, listing each CDR3 protein once. The sample shows 450,000 or so distinct CDR3 sequences, around 14% of them seen only once. These data also featured in a second study, about yellow fever vaccine responses in identical twins.

Source material: CD4+ T cells sorted from blood. The receptor comes from a woman younger than 30 in good health. V usage is TRBV15 and J usage is TRBJ2-7, with D possibly being TRBD1 (5 bases). The CDR3 loop reads CATSGKQVPLHPQSYEQYF. The CDR3 nucleotides are TGTGCCACCAGCGGGAAACAGGTGCCCCTCCACCCACAATCCTACGAGCAGTACTTC.